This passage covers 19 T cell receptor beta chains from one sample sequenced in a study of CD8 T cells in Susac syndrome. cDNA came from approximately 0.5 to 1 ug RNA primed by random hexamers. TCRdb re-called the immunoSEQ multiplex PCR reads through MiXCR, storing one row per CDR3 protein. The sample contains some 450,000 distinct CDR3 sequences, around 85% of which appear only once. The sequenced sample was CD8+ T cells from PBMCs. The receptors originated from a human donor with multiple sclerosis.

The CDR3 bases are TGTGCCAGCAGCCGACCGGGACACGGGACCTACGAGCAGTACTTC. It codes for CASSRPGHGTYEQYF. This sequence joins TRBV3-1 and TRBJ2-7; maybe TRBD1 (6 bases). The germline gives CDR1 LGHDT, CDR2 YNNKEL (reference sequence). The CDR3 runs to 15 residues. V was trimmed by 4 bases and J by 2 bases, leaving 15 bases between them.

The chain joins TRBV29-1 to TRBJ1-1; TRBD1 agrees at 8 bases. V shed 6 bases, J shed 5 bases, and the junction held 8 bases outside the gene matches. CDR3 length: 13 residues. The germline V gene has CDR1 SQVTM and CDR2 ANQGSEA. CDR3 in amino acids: CSVTGVSGTEAFF. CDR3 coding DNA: TGCAGCGTGACAGGGGTCTCGGGGACTGAAGCTTTCTTT.

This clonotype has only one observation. CDR3 nucleotides: TGCAGTGCCCGCTACGAGGACATGAACACTGAAGCTTTCTTT. It is translated as CSARYEDMNTEAFF. The V gene is TRBV20-1, the J gene TRBJ1-1; perhaps TRBD1 as D (5 bases). CDR1 and CDR2 (germline): DFQATT, SNEGSKA (reference sequence). The CDR3 extends over 14 amino acids. Between the trimmed V and J ends, which lost 6 bases and 0 bases, there was a span of 14 bases.

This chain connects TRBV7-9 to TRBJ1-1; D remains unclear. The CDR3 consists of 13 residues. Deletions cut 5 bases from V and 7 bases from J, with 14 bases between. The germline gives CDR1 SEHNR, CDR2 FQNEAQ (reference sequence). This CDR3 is CASSPPSAVEAFF. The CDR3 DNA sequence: TGTGCCAGCAGCCCCCCGAGCGCTGTTGAAGCTTTCTTT.

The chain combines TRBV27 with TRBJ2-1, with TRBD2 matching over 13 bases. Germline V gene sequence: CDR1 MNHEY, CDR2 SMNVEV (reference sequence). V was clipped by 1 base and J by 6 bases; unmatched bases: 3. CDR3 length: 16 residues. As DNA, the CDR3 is TGTGCCAGCAGTTTATTGGGACTAGCGGGATCCAATGAGCAGTTCTTC. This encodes CASSLLGLAGSNEQFF.

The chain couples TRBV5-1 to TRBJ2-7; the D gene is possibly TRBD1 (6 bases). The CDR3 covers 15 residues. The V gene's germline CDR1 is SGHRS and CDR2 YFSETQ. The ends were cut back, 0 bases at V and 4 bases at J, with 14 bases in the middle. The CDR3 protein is CASSLEAQGLYEQYF. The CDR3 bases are TGCGCCAGCAGCTTGGAAGCCCAGGGGCTTTACGAGCAGTACTTC.

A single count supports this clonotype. The CDR3, as DNA: TGTGCCAGCAGCTTGGGGGGGACAGGGGATTACGAGCAGTACTTC. Its protein product is CASSLGGTGDYEQYF. The V gene is TRBV7-7, the J gene TRBJ2-7, with 10 bases lining up with TRBD1. This CDR3 is built from 15 residues. The germline V gene has CDR1 SSHAT and CDR2 FNYEAQ (reference sequence). Trimming cost V 3 bases and J 4 bases; bases outside gene matches: 6.

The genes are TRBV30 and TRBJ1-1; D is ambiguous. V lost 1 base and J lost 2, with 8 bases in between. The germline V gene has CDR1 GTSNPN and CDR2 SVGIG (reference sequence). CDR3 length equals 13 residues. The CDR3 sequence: CAWSAWGNTEAFF. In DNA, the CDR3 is TGTGCCTGGAGTGCGTGGGGTAACACTGAAGCTTTCTTT.

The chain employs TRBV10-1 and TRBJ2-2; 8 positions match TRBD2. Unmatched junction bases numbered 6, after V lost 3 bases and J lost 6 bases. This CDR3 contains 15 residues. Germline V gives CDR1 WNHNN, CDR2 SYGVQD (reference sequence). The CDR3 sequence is CASSERAGGSGELFF. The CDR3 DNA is TGCGCCAGCAGTGAAAGGGCGGGAGGATCCGGGGAGCTGTTTTTT.

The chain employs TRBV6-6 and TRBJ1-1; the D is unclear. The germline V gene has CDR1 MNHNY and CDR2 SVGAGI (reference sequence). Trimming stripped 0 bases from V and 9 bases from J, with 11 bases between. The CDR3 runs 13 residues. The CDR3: CASSYSSDDKAFF. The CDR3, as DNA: TGTGCCAGCAGTTACTCCTCGGACGATAAAGCTTTCTTT.

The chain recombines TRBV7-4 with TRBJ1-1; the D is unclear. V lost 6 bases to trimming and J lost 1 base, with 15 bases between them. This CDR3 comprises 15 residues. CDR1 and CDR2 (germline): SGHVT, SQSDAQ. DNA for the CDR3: TGTGCCAGCAGACCAGCTAGGAACAGGAACACTGAAGCTTTCTTT. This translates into CASRPARNRNTEAFF.

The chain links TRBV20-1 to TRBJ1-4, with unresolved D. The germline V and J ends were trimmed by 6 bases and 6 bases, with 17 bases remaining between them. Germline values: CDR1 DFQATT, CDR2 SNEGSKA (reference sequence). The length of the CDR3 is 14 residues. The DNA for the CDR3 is TGCAGTGCGCTTCGGGATTATGAGGATGAAAAACTGTTTTTT. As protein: CSALRDYEDEKLFF.

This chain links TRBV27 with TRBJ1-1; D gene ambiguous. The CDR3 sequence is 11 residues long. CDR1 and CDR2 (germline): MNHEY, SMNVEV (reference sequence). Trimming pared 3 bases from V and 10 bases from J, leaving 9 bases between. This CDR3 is CASSFGEAAFF. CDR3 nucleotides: TGTGCCAGCAGTTTCGGTGAGGCAGCTTTCTTT.

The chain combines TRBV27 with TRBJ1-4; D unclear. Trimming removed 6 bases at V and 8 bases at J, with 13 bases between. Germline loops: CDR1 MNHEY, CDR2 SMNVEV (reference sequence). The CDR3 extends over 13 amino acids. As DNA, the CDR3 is TGTGCCAGCAGCCCATCGGTCAGGGAAAAACTGTTTTTT. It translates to CASSPSVREKLFF.

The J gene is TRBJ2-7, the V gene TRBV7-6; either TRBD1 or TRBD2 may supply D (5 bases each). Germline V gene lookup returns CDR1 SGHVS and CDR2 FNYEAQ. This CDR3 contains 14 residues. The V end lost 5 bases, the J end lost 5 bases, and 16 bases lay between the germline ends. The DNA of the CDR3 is TGTGCCAGCAGCATAGGGGACGGTTTCAACGAGCAGTACTTC. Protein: CASSIGDGFNEQYF.

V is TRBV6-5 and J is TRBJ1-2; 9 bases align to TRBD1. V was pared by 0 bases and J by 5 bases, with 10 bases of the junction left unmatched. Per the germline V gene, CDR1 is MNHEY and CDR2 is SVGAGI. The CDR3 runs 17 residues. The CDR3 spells CASSYSWDREGNYGYTF. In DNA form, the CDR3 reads TGTGCCAGCAGTTACTCATGGGACAGGGAGGGCAATTATGGCTACACCTTC.

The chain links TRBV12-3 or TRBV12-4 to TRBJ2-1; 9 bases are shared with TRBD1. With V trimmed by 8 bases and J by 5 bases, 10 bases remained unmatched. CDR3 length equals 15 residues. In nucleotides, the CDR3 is TGTGCCAGCGAGGCGCCCGGGACAGGGAACAATGAGCAGTTCTTC. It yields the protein CASEAPGTGNNEQFF.

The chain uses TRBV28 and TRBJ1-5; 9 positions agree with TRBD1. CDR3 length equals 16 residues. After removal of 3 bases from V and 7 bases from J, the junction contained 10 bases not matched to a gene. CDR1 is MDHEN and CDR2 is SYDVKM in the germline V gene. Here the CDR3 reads CASSLVGTGSYQPQHF. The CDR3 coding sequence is TGTGCCAGCAGTTTGGTTGGGACAGGGAGTTACCAGCCCCAGCATTTT.

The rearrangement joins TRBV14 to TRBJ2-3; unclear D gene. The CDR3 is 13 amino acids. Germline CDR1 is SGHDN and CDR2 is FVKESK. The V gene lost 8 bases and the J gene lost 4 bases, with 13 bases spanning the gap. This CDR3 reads CASGQLLADTQYF. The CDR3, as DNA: TGTGCCAGCGGGCAACTGCTGGCAGATACGCAGTATTTT. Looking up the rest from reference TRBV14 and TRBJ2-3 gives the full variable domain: EAGVTQFPSHSVIEKGQTVTLRCDPISGHDNLYWYRRVMGKEIKFLLHFVKESKQDESGMPNNRFLAERTGGTYSTLKVQPAELEDSGVYFCASGQLLADTQYFGPGTRLTVL.